The next 5 T cell receptor beta chains were all read from a single sample in a study of CD8 T cells in ankylosing spondylitis. TCRdb re-derived calls from the 5' RACE reads in MiXCR, one entry per CDR3 protein. The sample carries roughly 260,000 distinct CDR3 sequences, 15% to 25% recorded once. Material for sequencing was blood, either unsorted or a sorted T cell fraction (not recorded which). The receptors stem from a male donor with ankylosing spondylitis or in good health (not recorded which).

The chain couples TRBV18 to TRBJ1-5; 10 positions agree with TRBD1. Per germline, CDR1 KGHSH and CDR2 LQKENI. The CDR3 covers 16 residues. The junction had 6 bases not matched to a gene; V was cut back by 5 bases and J by 2 bases. The CDR3 here is CASSSDRGRGNQPQHF. The CDR3 DNA reads TGTGCCAGCTCAAGCGACAGGGGGCGAGGCAATCAGCCCCAGCATTTT.

The chain is built from TRBV27 and TRBJ2-1, with no clear D. The length of the CDR3 is 13 residues. V was shortened by 6 bases and J by 2 bases, with 8 bases between the two germline ends. Germline loops: CDR1 MNHEY, CDR2 SMNVEV (reference sequence). For the CDR3, the DNA is TGTGCCAGCAGGGAGCCCCCCTACAATGAGCAGTTCTTC. Its translation is CASREPPYNEQFF.

This rearrangement joins TRBV5-1 to TRBJ2-5; TRBD2 agrees at 12 bases. The germline CDR1 and CDR2 sequences are SGHRS and YFSETQ. V lost 4 bases and J lost 5; bases outside the gene matches: 12. The length of the CDR3 is 17 residues. CDR3 loop: CASSPSPSGGAGETQYF. Here the CDR3 DNA reads TGCGCCAGCAGCCCGTCCCCTAGCGGGGGGGCCGGGGAGACCCAGTACTTC. The complete variable domain, with remaining parts taken from reference TRBV5-1 and TRBJ2-5, reads KAGVTQTPRYLIKTRGQQVTLSCSPISGHRSVSWYQQTPGQGLQFLFEYFSETQRNKGNFPGRFSGRQFSNSRSEMNVSTLELGDSALYLCASSPSPSGGAGETQYFGPGTRLLVL.

This chain joins TRBV28 and TRBJ2-2; 7 nucleotides match TRBD1. J gave up 3 bases and V 7 bases, and 2 bases lay outside the gene matches. The CDR3 consists of 13 residues. The germline V gene has CDR1 MDHEN and CDR2 SYDVKM. CDR3 residues: CASNGQDTGELFF. CDR3 in DNA: TGTGCCAGCAACGGACAGGACACCGGGGAGCTGTTTTTT.

This chain's CDR3 is CASSEELQRNEQFF. The CDR3 coding sequence is TGTGCCAGCAGTGAAGAACTCCAAAGGAATGAGCAGTTCTTC. The rearrangement links TRBV6-1 to TRBJ2-1; no clear D gene. This CDR3 comprises 14 residues. Trimming cost V 1 base and J 7 bases, with 11 bases left between them. Germline V gene sequence: CDR1 MNHNS, CDR2 SASEGT.